The source of this T cell receptor beta chain is a study of T cell responses to AZD1222 COVID-19 vaccine. Assay: immunoSEQ multiplex PCR; the TCRdb copy retains only in-frame clones and omits some. The sample holds 200,000 to 300,000 clones, just over 90% seen once. Study outcomes and limitations: It should be noted that donors were predominantly white British and more often female, and clonal diversity was possibly underestimated. Recipients of two AZD1222 doses showed rising Spike-specific TCR breadth and depth. Among vaccine-associated CD4 TCRs, coverage spanned spike, with dominance at 160-218 and 743-854. The study reported that nearly half of spike-specific TCRs target unmutated variant regions.

With 6 bases removed from V and 1 base from J, the gap between germline ends came to 19 bases. The CDR3 length is 18 residues. Germline V CDR1 and CDR2: SGHAT, FQNNGV. Regarding this clone: The antigen is not known.

The source of this sequence is an adult in good health. This sequence joins TRBV11-2 and TRBJ2-6; D could derive from TRBD1 or TRBD2 (7 bases each). Specimen: peripheral blood, collected on day 0 of AZD1222 vaccination. The CDR3: CASSTYRGGGSGANVLTF. The CDR3 DNA reads TGTGCCAGCAGTACCTACAGGGGAGGGGGATCTGGGGCCAACGTCCTGACTTTC.